This entry is about one TCR beta chain. The donors (healthy individuals) were bone marrow donors. These data originate in a study of cytomegalovirus exposure and HLA in healthy donors. Vbeta (60) and Jbeta (13) primers were used in the PCR. Profiled with immunoSEQ multiplex PCR; TCRdb holds only in-frame clones, not every one. The sample consists of about 140,000 clones, 82% of them appearing once. Germline CDR1 MDHEN, CDR2 SYDVKM. This CDR3 region has 15 residues. V shed 3 bases and J 2 bases; nucleotides not matched to a gene: 4. Specimen: PBMCs. The receptor was isolated from a woman aged 35 to 49 in good health and CMV-seronegative. V and J are TRBV28 and TRBJ2-7; 10 nucleotides line up with TRBD2. For the CDR3, the DNA is TGTGCCAGCAGTTTTGGGCTAGCGGGGGCCTACGAGCAGTACTTC. It yields the protein CASSFGLAGAYEQYF.